Each of the 28 T cell receptor beta chains below was sequenced from the same sample in a study of beta chain features in type 1 diabetes. Study-wide findings and caveats: When Type 1 diabetes patients were examined, their TCRB CDR3s proved moderately but significantly shorter in all four CD4+ subsets.

The investigators reverse transcribed all of the isolated RNA, so they sequenced expressed TCRB transcripts. Method: immunoSEQ multiplex PCR; TCRdb's copy keeps in-frame clones and lacks some. The profile covers approximately 58,000 clones, with 60% to 70% appearing a single time and around 0.29% taken by the ten largest. These receptors' targets are unknown. The sample taken for sequencing was stem cell memory CD4+ T cells from blood. The receptors stem from a woman aged 25 to 39 with type 1 diabetes.

The chain has TRBV18 and TRBJ2-3; D is uncertain. This CDR3 region has 16 residues. Trimming took off 6 bases at V and 2 bases at J, with 18 bases between the two ends. The germline CDR1 and CDR2 sequences are KGHSH and LQKENI. CDR3 sequence reads: CASSLIRLKDTDTQYF. The CDR3 DNA is TGTGCCAGCTCCCTTATTAGACTGAAAGACACAGATACGCAGTATTTT.

This clone occurred a few times. The chain combines TRBV28 with TRBJ2-5, with D possibly matching TRBD2 (6 bases). Trimming stripped 5 bases from V and 5 bases from J, with 15 bases between. This CDR3 has 14 amino acids. The V gene's germline CDR1 is MDHEN and CDR2 SYDVKM. The CDR3 region is CASSLSGARETQYF. The CDR3 DNA reads TGTGCCAGCAGTCTATCGGGAGCTCGGGAGACCCAGTACTTC.

This chain links TRBV12-2 with TRBJ2-7; TRBD2, the table's D call, was not compared with the DNA. TRBV12-2 is annotated as a pseudogene. The CDR3 sequence is 16 residues long. In DNA, the CDR3 is TGTGCAAGTCGCTTAGCTACAGGCGGGAGCACCGACGAGCAGTACTTC. Translated, it gives CASRLATGGSTDEQYF.

This chain uses TRBV27 with TRBJ2-1, with 10 positions matching TRBD2. This CDR3 is 16 amino acids long. CDR1 and CDR2 from the germline V gene are MNHEY and SMNVEV (reference sequence). V lost 2 bases to trimming and J lost 9 bases; unmatched junction nucleotides: 10. CDR3 region: CASSLRSGRAIGEQFF. DNA for the CDR3: TGTGCCAGCAGTTTAAGGAGCGGGAGGGCCATTGGTGAGCAGTTCTTC.

There are a few counts of this clone. The genes are TRBV5-1 and TRBJ2-1, with D possibly matching TRBD1 (6 bases). The CDR3 is 12 residues long. Germline lookup yields CDR1 SGHRS and CDR2 YFSETQ. V lost 4 bases to trimming and J lost 10 bases, with 12 bases between them. Here the CDR3 reads CASSLGQGEQFF. In DNA, the CDR3 is TGCGCCAGCAGCCTTGGGCAGGGGGAGCAGTTCTTC.

Here the CDR3 DNA reads TGTGCCAGCAGTTCGACAGTCGTCCCCTACGAGCAGTACTTC. Translation gives CASSSTVVPYEQYF. The chain recombines TRBV6-1 with TRBJ2-7; D might be TRBD1 (5 bases). V lost 5 bases and J lost 2, with 13 bases in between. CDR1 MNHNS and CDR2 SASEGT come from the germline V gene. CDR3 length: 14 residues.

This clone was counted only a few times. The V call is TRBV6-6, the J call TRBJ2-1, with 7 bases that match TRBD1. The CDR3 sequence is 14 residues long. CDR1 and CDR2 (germline): MNHNY, SVGAGI (reference sequence). Trimming removed 8 bases from V and 4 bases from J; junction bases left unmatched: 8. DNA for the CDR3: TGTGCCAGCCGAAAGGGGGCGAGATACAATGAGCAGTTCTTC. This encodes CASRKGARYNEQFF.

The rearrangement links TRBV5-4 to TRBJ2-7; TRBD2 agrees at 13 bases. With V trimmed by 5 bases and J by 11 bases, 7 bases remained unmatched. The germline V gene encodes CDR1 SGHNT and CDR2 YYREEE (reference sequence). This CDR3 comprises 13 residues. CDR3 nucleotide sequence: TGTGCCAGCAGTCCGGGACTAGCGGGATATGAGTACTTC. This translates into CASSPGLAGYEYF.

The rearrangement joins TRBV6-5 to TRBJ2-3, with 8 bases aligning to TRBD2. The junction had 9 bases not matched to a gene; V was cut back by 2 bases and J by 8 bases. The CDR3 extends over 15 amino acids. Germline V gene sequence: CDR1 MNHEY, CDR2 SVGAGI. CDR3 coding DNA: TGTGCCAGCAGTTACGATCGGGAGGGCCTTGGTACGCAGTATTTT. Protein sequence: CASSYDREGLGTQYF.

This clone has just a few counts. V is TRBV5-1 and J is TRBJ2-1, with a weak D call TRBD1 (6 bases). The V end lost 4 bases, the J end lost 3 bases, and 29 bases lay between the germline ends. This CDR3 is built from 20 residues. Germline CDR1 and CDR2: SGHRS and YFSETQ. The CDR3 coding sequence is TGCGCCAGCAGCCTGGTAAGGGGGACCCCACCTCCCCCCGACTACAATGAGCAGTTCTTC. Translation gives CASSLVRGTPPPPDYNEQFF.

This chain joins TRBV11-2 and TRBJ2-7; D is uncertain. CDR3 length: 17 amino acids. Germline CDR1 and CDR2: SGHAT and FQNNGV. Trimming shortened V by 5 bases and J by 2 bases, and 22 bases separated the two germline ends. CDR3 DNA: TGTGCCAGCAGCCATCTCCCCCCTCTTTCGCGCGCCTACGAGCAGTACTTC. This codes for CASSHLPPLSRAYEQYF.

CDR3 in DNA: TGTGCCAGCAGCTTAGACTCCGGGGAGCAGTACTTC. It yields the protein CASSLDSGEQYF. V and J are TRBV7-2 and TRBJ2-5, with D possibly TRBD2 on 5 matching bases. V was trimmed by 1 base and J by 11 bases, leaving 11 bases between them. The CDR3 covers 12 residues. CDR1 SGHTA and CDR2 FQGNSA come from the germline V gene.

This clone has just one count. This chain uses TRBV10-3 with TRBJ2-3, with TRBD1 matching 9 bases. V lost 6 bases to trimming and J lost 3 bases; unmatched junction nucleotides: 10. The CDR3 runs 16 residues. Germline V CDR1 and CDR2: ENHRY, SYGVKD. The CDR3 sequence: CAISGWTGASTDTQYF. The CDR3 DNA sequence: TGTGCCATCAGCGGCTGGACAGGGGCTAGTACAGATACGCAGTATTTT.

J is TRBJ2-2 and V is TRBV19; TRBD2 matches 12 bases. This CDR3 comprises 17 residues. Trimming at V came to 3 bases and at J to 1 base, leaving 3 bases not matched to a gene. Per the germline V gene, CDR1 is LNHDA and CDR2 is SQIVND (reference sequence). CDR3: CASSIASGRENTGELFF. CDR3 DNA: TGTGCCAGTAGTATCGCTAGCGGGAGGGAGAACACCGGGGAGCTGTTTTTT.

The V gene is TRBV6-6, the J gene TRBJ1-2, with 12 bases aligning to TRBD1. The germline V gene has CDR1 MNHNY and CDR2 SVGAGI (reference sequence). V gave up 5 bases and J gave up 4 bases; unmatched junction bases: 5. This CDR3 has 15 residues. The CDR3 here is CASSTPGQGAYGYTF. The CDR3 bases are TGTGCCAGCAGTACCCCGGGACAGGGGGCCTATGGCTACACCTTC.

This clone was observed a few times. The V and J genes are TRBV7-9 and TRBJ2-5; TRBD2 is a possible D gene (6 bases). Trimming shortened V by 1 base and J by 5 bases, and 17 bases separated the two germline ends. The CDR3 runs to 16 residues. Looked up from germline, CDR1 is SEHNR and CDR2 is FQNEAQ (reference sequence). CDR3 sequence reads: CASSLGSLADAETQYF. The CDR3 DNA follows: TGTGCCAGCAGCTTAGGGTCGTTAGCGGACGCGGAGACCCAGTACTTC.

J is TRBJ2-1 and V is TRBV5-1, with 10 bases matching TRBD2. This CDR3 has 15 residues. The V and J ends lost 2 bases and 9 bases, in that order; junction bases with no gene match: 8. Germline V gene sequence: CDR1 SGHRS, CDR2 YFSETQ. CDR3 sequence reads: CASSFSSGGRGEQFF. In DNA form, the CDR3 reads TGCGCCAGCAGCTTTTCTAGCGGGGGCCGCGGTGAGCAGTTCTTC.

This chain uses TRBV5-1 with TRBJ1-1, with D possibly being TRBD1 (5 bases). Trimming stripped 0 bases from V and 0 bases from J, with 9 bases between. CDR3 length equals 15 residues. Germline V lookup: CDR1 SGHRS, CDR2 YFSETQ. DNA of the CDR3: TGCGCCAGCAGCTTGGGGATACAGGTGAACACTGAAGCTTTCTTT. Translated, it gives CASSLGIQVNTEAFF.

The chain joins TRBV11-2 to TRBJ2-5; D gene uncertain. The V end lost 4 bases, the J end lost 3 bases, and 21 bases lay between the germline ends. The germline CDR1 and CDR2 sequences are SGHAT and FQNNGV. This CDR3 region has 17 residues. Here the CDR3 reads CASSSSRNSYSKETQYF. As DNA, the CDR3 is TGTGCCAGCAGCTCTTCCCGCAATAGCTACTCTAAAGAGACCCAGTACTTC. The full variable domain, rest sourced from reference TRBV11-2 and TRBJ2-5, is EAGVAQSPRYKIIEKRQSVAFWCNPISGHATLYWYQQILGQGPKLLIQFQNNGVVDDSQLPKDRFSAERLKGVDSTLKIQPAKLEDSAVYLCASSSSRNSYSKETQYFGPGTRLLVL.

V and J are TRBV19 and TRBJ1-3; D is ambiguous. With 5 bases removed from V and 0 bases from J, the gap between germline ends came to 8 bases. CDR1 is LNHDA, CDR2 SQIVND, per germline (reference sequence). The CDR3 contains 14 residues. The CDR3 DNA follows: TGTGCCAGTAGTCCGGACTACTCTGGAAACACCATATATTTT. Residues: CASSPDYSGNTIYF.

The chain links TRBV14 to TRBJ2-1; 7 bases map to TRBD2. Germline V lookup: CDR1 SGHDN, CDR2 FVKESK. This CDR3 comprises 15 residues. The J segment lost 2 bases and the V segment lost 4 bases, leaving 5 bases of the junction unmatched. In DNA, the CDR3 is TGTGCCAGCAGCCGCCAGACTAGCCCCTACAATGAGCAGTTCTTC. It encodes CASSRQTSPYNEQFF.

The chain combines TRBV7-2 with TRBJ2-5; tentatively, D is TRBD1 (6 bases). The germline V gene has CDR1 SGHTA and CDR2 FQGNSA. Trimming took 0 bases from V and 6 from J, leaving 17 bases between them. The CDR3 contains 16 residues. CDR3 DNA sequence: TGTGCCAGCAGCTTAGCGATCACAGGGTCGGAGAAGACCCAGTACTTC. It codes for CASSLAITGSEKTQYF.

A few counts support this clone. This chain uses TRBV29-1 with TRBJ2-1, with 9 nucleotides matching TRBD1. Germline CDR1 is SQVTM and CDR2 is ANQGSEA. This CDR3 spans 14 amino acids. Trimming at V came to 5 bases and at J to 4 bases, leaving 6 bases not matched to a gene. CDR3 nucleotides: TGCAGCGTTCGTGACAGGGGGGAGTACAATGAGCAGTTCTTC. Translated: CSVRDRGEYNEQFF.

This clone was counted a few times. The V and J genes are TRBV11-3 and TRBJ2-1; D call uncertain. This CDR3 contains 11 residues. Trimming removed 7 bases from V and 8 bases from J, with 9 bases in between. Germline V gives CDR1 SGHNT, CDR2 YENEEA. For the CDR3, the DNA is TGTGCCAGCACCTACCGGGATGAGCAGTTCTTC. This codes for CASTYRDEQFF.

The CDR3 coding sequence is TGCGCCAGCAGCAGGTTGGGGAGTTCGCAGGAGACCCAGTACTTC. Its translation: CASSRLGSSQETQYF. V and J are TRBV4-1 and TRBJ2-5; D perhaps matches TRBD2 (5 bases). The V gene's germline CDR1 is MGHRA and CDR2 YSYEKL. Trimming took 5 bases from V and 5 from J, leaving 18 bases between them. The CDR3 extends over 15 amino acids.

The chain carries TRBV6-5 and TRBJ2-1, with D unresolved. V lost 6 bases to trimming and J lost 4 bases, with 4 bases between them. The CDR3 sequence is 11 residues long. Germline-derived CDR1 and CDR2 are MNHEY and SVGAGI. The CDR3: CASSLYNEQFF. CDR3 sequence (DNA): TGTGCCAGCAGCTTATACAATGAGCAGTTCTTC.

The J gene is TRBJ1-3, the V gene TRBV28; D is unresolved. Trimming took off 6 bases at V and 0 bases at J, with 15 bases between the two ends. Germline V gene lookup returns CDR1 MDHEN and CDR2 SYDVKM. There are 16 residues in the CDR3. This chain's CDR3 is CASSTHRSSSGNTIYF. The CDR3 nucleotides are TGTGCCAGCAGCACCCATCGGTCTTCCTCTGGAAACACCATATATTTT.

The V gene is TRBV4-1, the J gene TRBJ2-1; D might be TRBD2 (6 bases). Trimming shortened V by 2 bases and J by 8 bases, and 13 bases separated the two germline ends. The CDR3 is 14 amino acids. Germline V CDR1 and CDR2: MGHRA, YSYEKL. Here the CDR3 DNA reads TGCGCCAGCAGCCAAAAGGTTTGGGGGGATGAGCAGTTCTTC. Its translation is CASSQKVWGDEQFF.